This TCR beta chain is from a study of T cells in Graves' hyperthyroidism and ophthalmopathy (dated by TCRdb to about 2019). Regarding the research as a whole: Peripheral blood samples were taken at the time of initial diagnosis, prior to any treatment. A discovery cohort of 95 to 100 patients, roughly 40 with Graves' ophthalmopathy and approximately 60 with stable Graves' hyperthyroidism, was used to find distinguishing TCR V-J signatures. An independent validation cohort of under 20 hyperthyroidism patients and about 15 patients who later progressed to ophthalmopathy tested prospective prediction of ophthalmopathy. The approximately 100 discovery patients were divided at random into training and test sets in a 7:3 ratio. Thyroid tissue and blood T-cell repertoires from several Graves' hyperthyroidism patients were also compared in the study. After sampling, hyperthyroidism patients received methimazole starting at 30 mg daily, and ophthalmopathy patients received high-dose intravenous methylprednisolone. The paper describes TCR Vbeta CDR3 sequencing of 135 peripheral blood samples, made up of roughly 40 ophthalmopathy patients, approximately 76 hyperthyroidism patients and around 17 progressor patients. General study outcomes and caveats: Ophthalmopathy was separated from stable hyperthyroidism by a 13 V-J signature model, with approximately 90% sensitivity and roughly 84% specificity obtained in cross-validation and 80%/75% obtained in testing. In validation, progression to ophthalmopathy was predicted by the model with 70.59% sensitivity and around 75% specificity, a median of about 6 months before onset. Sample size was not statistically predetermined, and blinding of investigators to group allocation was not performed. Most expanded thyroid clonotypes (frequency above 0.001) were also found in blood, which suggests that blood repertoires may mirror thyroid immune responses.

Graves' hyperthyroidism was defined as stable when no progression to ophthalmopathy occurred over 18 months of follow-up. Hyperthyroidism patients were newly diagnosed, with disease duration under 2 months, and aged 18 to 65 years. Patients with uncontrolled infections, other autoimmune diseases, pregnancy or lactation were excluded. Diagnoses were based on clinical symptoms, serum thyroxine and TRAb, thyroid ultrasound and orbital computed tomography. PBMCs were separated from under 12 ml of fresh peripheral blood using Ficoll-Paque density gradient centrifugation. Trizol reagent was used to extract total RNA, and RNA quality was then checked on an Agilent 2100 Bioanalyzer. TCR beta CDR3 regions were amplified from RNA transcripts. A first-round RT-PCR of the TCR CDR3 used the HTBI primer set with the Qiagen OneStep RT-PCR kit. Libraries were constructed in a second round of multiplex PCR, after which size selection and purification were carried out. Paired-end sequencing of the libraries was performed with 100 bp reads on an Illumina HiSeq2000. Per the source publication's procedure: SOAPnuke was used to process the raw data, throwing out any read that contained adapters or uncalled bases, had a mean Phred below 15, or lacked an exact constant-primer or identifier match. COPE v1.2.5 was used to merge high-quality paired reads, and clonotypes were defined as unique nucleotide sequences. MiTCR v1.1 was used to align the clonotypes against IMGT TRBV, TRBD and TRBJ reference segments. Analysis was restricted to V-J combinations with a frequency above 0.0001, which covered roughly 99% of repertoires. The TCS score was defined as the ratio of F50 (clonal expansion) to E x V (chaos), calculated using BLOSUM62-based TCRdist between CDR3 peptides within each V-J. Welch's t-statistics and random forest reduced fewer than 600 V-J features to roughly 13, which were used in a naive Bayes classifier (R e1071). The public reads were quality trimmed at Q25 with fastp and then assembled into clones with MiXCR by TCRdb, keeping productive beta chains. Records with the same CDR3 protein are collapsed into one entry carrying the most frequent genes and DNA. These V and J calls derive from TCRdb rather than the authors' analysis. This sample gives hundreds of thousands of distinct CDR3 sequences in total; around a quarter of them show up just once. Roughly 70% of the sample is taken by the ten largest.

From the germline V gene, CDR1 is MDHEN and CDR2 is SYDVKM. The CDR3 starts with the cysteine, ends with the phenylalanine, and has 14 residues. Only the CDR3 DNA is retained, 42 bases long and in frame from the first base. The junction shows trimming of 4 bases on V and 5 bases on J, plus 14 bases between the germline ends. This clonotype was observed at least ten times. The target of this receptor is not known. Per-base qualities were not stored, and no clone one base away is much larger. The sequence derives from a man aged 45-65 years with Graves' hyperthyroidism. The sequence is built from TRBV28 and TRBJ1-1; tentative D gene TRBD1, with 6 bases matching. The source material was blood. The CDR3 sequence is CASSSTGGRTEAFF. The base sequence is TGTGCCAGCAGTTCGACCGGGGGCCGTACTGAAGCTTTCTTT.